This T cell receptor (beta chain) comes out of a study of tumor-infiltrating lymphocytes in oesophageal squamous cell carcinoma. CDR3 length equals 13 residues. Germline CDR1 SGHTA, CDR2 FQGNSA. The V end was cut by 10 bases, the J end by 4 bases, with 16 bases between. In TCRdb, the PCR reads were re-called with MiXCR into one record per CDR3 protein. The sample lists 12,000 or so distinct CDR3 sequences; under 70% were seen once. This clonotype was observed once. The receptor was derived from a female donor with esophageal squamous cell carcinoma. This chain uses TRBV7-2 with TRBJ1-1, with D perhaps TRBD1 (5 bases). The sequenced sample was esophageal tumor tissue. CDR3 sequence: CATARGGGTEAFF. In DNA, the CDR3 is TGTGCCACCGCGAGGGGCGGCGGCACTGAAGCTTTCTTT. Full variable domain (outside the CDR3, taken from reference TRBV7-2 and TRBJ1-1): GAGVSQSPSNKVTEKGKDVELRCDPISGHTALYWYRQSLGQGLEFLIYFQGNSAPDKSGLPSDRFSAERTGGSVSTLTIQRTQQEDSAVYLCATARGGGTEAFFGQGTRLTVV.